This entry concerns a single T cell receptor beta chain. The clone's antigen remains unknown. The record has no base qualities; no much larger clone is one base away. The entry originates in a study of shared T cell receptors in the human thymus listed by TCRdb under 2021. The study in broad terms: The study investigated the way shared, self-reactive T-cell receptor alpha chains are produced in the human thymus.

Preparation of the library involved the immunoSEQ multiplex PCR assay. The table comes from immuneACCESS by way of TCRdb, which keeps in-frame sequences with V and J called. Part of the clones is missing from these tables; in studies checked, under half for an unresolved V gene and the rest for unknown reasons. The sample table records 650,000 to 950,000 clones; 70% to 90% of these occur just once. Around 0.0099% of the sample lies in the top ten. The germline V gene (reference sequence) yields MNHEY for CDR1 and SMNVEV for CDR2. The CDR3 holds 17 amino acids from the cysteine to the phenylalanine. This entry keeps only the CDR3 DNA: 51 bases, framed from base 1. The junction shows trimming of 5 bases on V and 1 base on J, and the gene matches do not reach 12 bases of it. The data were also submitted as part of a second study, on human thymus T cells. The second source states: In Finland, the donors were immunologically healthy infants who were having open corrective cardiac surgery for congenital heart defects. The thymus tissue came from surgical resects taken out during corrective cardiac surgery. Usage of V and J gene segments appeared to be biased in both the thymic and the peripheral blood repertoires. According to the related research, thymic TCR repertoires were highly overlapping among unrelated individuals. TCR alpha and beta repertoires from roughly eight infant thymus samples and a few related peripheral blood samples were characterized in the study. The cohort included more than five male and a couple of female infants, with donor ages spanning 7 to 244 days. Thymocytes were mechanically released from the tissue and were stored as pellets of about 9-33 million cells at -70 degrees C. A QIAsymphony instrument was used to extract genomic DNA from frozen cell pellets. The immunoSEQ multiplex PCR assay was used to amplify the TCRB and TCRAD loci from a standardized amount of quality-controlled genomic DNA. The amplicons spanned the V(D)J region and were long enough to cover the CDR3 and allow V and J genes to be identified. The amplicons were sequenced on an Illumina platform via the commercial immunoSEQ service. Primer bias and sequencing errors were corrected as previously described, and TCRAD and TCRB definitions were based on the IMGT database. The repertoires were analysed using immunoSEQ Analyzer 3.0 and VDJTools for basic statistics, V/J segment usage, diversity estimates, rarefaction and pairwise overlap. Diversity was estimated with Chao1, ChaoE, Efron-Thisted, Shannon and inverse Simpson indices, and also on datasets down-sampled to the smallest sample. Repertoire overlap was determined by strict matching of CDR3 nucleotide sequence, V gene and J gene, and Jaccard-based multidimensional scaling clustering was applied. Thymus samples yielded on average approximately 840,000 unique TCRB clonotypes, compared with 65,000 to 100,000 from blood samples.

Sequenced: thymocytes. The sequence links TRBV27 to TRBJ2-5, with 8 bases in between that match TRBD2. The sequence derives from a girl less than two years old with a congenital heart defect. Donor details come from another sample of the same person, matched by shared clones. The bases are TGTGCCAGCAGTAGGAATAGCGGGGTGCCGGTCCAAGAGACCCAGTACTTC. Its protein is CASSRNSGVPVQETQYF.